The clone carrying this T cell receptor (beta chain) turned up a few times. A library of TCRbeta sequences, prepared with unique molecular identifiers, was generated. TCRdb reanalysed the PCR reads using MiXCR and keeps one entry per CDR3 protein. This sample yields approximately 510,000 distinct CDR3 sequences, of which 15% to 20% are seen a single time; about 3.1% belongs to the top ten. These data come from a study of T-cell reconstitution after alpha-beta-depleted transplantation in children. Germline CDR1 SGHRS, CDR2 YFSETQ. V shed 2 bases and J shed 1 base, with 29 bases lying between them. The CDR3 covers 21 residues.

The rearrangement links TRBV5-1 to TRBJ2-3; tentative D call: TRBD2 (5 bases). This specimen consisted of PBMCs from the stem cell graft donor, obtained from the stem cell graft. The sequence was collected from a human donor who donated a stem cell graft to a child with acute lymphoblastic leukemia. The CDR3 spells CASSLKPGPSTLGGRTDTQYF. CDR3 sequence (DNA): TGCGCCAGCAGCTTAAAACCGGGTCCATCAACACTAGGCGGCCGCACAGATACGCAGTATTTT.